These 18 T cell receptor beta chains were sequenced from one sample in a study of T cells in Graves' hyperthyroidism and ophthalmopathy. From RNA transcripts, TCR beta CDR3 regions were amplified. First-round RT-PCR of the TCR CDR3 relied on the HTBI primer set. TCRdb itself ran the multiplex PCR reads through MiXCR, one entry per CDR3 protein. The data contain roughly 99,000 distinct CDR3 sequences, about a sixth of them singletons. The sequenced sample consisted of blood. The receptor source for this set is a woman in her 50s with Graves' hyperthyroidism.

Ten or more counts support this clonotype. The chain carries TRBV20-1 and TRBJ2-3; D tentatively fits TRBD1 or TRBD2 (5 bases each). CDR1 is DFQATT and CDR2 is SNEGSKA in the germline V gene (reference sequence). V was trimmed by 6 bases and J by 6 bases, leaving 19 bases between them. The CDR3 is 14 amino acids. In DNA, the CDR3 is TGCAGTGCCTTCGGACACCGGGGAACCGATACGCAGTATTTT. Protein sequence: CSAFGHRGTDTQYF.

This clonotype was recorded at least ten times. The chain has TRBV7-8 and TRBJ2-7; either TRBD1 or TRBD2 may fit D (5 bases each). The CDR3 covers 14 residues. The germline CDR1 and CDR2 sequences are SGHVS and FQNEAQ. The V end was cut by 0 bases, the J end by 1 base, with 7 bases between. DNA of the CDR3: TGTGCCAGCAGCTTAGCGGGGGAATCCTACGAGCAGTACTTC. Translating it yields CASSLAGESYEQYF.

This clonotype was seen ten or more times. The rearrangement joins TRBV5-1 to TRBJ2-1; 14 bases match TRBD2. V dropped 5 bases and J dropped 9; count of bases not matched to a gene: 10. The CDR3 runs to 16 residues. Germline CDR1 reads SGHRS; CDR2 reads YFSETQ. This chain's CDR3 is CASRGLAGVTGGEQFF. CDR3 DNA: TGCGCCAGCAGGGGACTAGCGGGAGTAACGGGGGGTGAGCAGTTCTTC.

At least ten counts were recorded for this clonotype. The chain couples TRBV27 to TRBJ1-1, with TRBD1 as a possible D gene (5 bases). Looked up from germline, CDR1 is MNHEY and CDR2 is SMNVEV (reference sequence). The CDR3 is 14 amino acids. Trimming took 5 bases from V and 6 from J, leaving 16 bases between them. The CDR3 loop is CASSGPGRASEAFF. In DNA form, the CDR3 reads TGTGCCAGCAGTGGGCCGGGACGGGCTTCTGAAGCTTTCTTT.

This clonotype was seen a handful of times. The CDR3 region is CSASSGSPDTQYF. The CDR3 coding sequence is TGCAGTGCTAGTAGCGGGAGCCCAGATACGCAGTATTTT. This chain joins TRBV20-1 and TRBJ2-3, with TRBD2 matching over 9 bases. The ends lost 3 bases at V and 4 bases at J; junction bases unmatched: 2. The CDR3 contains 13 residues. Germline CDR1 DFQATT, CDR2 SNEGSKA (reference sequence).

There are many counts of this clonotype. The chain links TRBV12-3 or TRBV12-4 to TRBJ2-3; the D is unclear. The CDR3 is 11 amino acids. V was clipped by 3 bases and J by 10 bases, with 8 bases between them. For the CDR3, the DNA is TGTGCCAGCAGTTTTTTCCAGTCGCAGTATTTT. This gives the protein CASSFFQSQYF.

This clonotype has a count of ten or more. V and J are TRBV4-2 and TRBJ2-2; 7 bases map to TRBD2. The CDR3 is made up of 16 amino acids. Trimming removed 0 bases from V and 2 bases from J; junction bases left unmatched: 3. In germline, CDR1 is LGHNA, CDR2 YNFKEQ. CDR3 nucleotide sequence: TGTGCCAGCAGCCAAGATCCAGCGGGAAACACCGGGGAGCTGTTTTTT. This sequence encodes CASSQDPAGNTGELFF.

In this sample, this clonotype turned up many times. The chain links TRBV12-3 or TRBV12-4 to TRBJ1-4, with D tentatively TRBD1 (6 bases). This CDR3 has 14 residues. Trimming took 5 bases from V and 4 from J, leaving 11 bases between them. The chain's CDR3 is CASSKGVLNEKLFF. The CDR3 coding sequence is TGTGCCAGCAGTAAGGGGGTGCTTAATGAAAAACTGTTTTTT.

This clonotype was picked up many times. This chain links TRBV4-2 with TRBJ2-2; perhaps TRBD2 as D (5 bases). V shed 4 bases and J shed 8 bases, with 8 bases lying between them. Germline assignment: CDR1 LGHNA and CDR2 YNFKEQ. The CDR3 is 12 residues long. The CDR3 DNA is TGTGCCAGCAGCCCGGAGCGGGGGGAGCTGTTTTTT. Translating gives CASSPERGELFF.

This clonotype was found many times. The chain couples TRBV19 to TRBJ2-3, with D perhaps matching TRBD1 (6 bases). Trimming took off 3 bases at V and 0 bases at J, with 10 bases between the two ends. CDR1 and CDR2 from the germline V gene are LNHDA and SQIVND (reference sequence). The CDR3 has 15 amino acids. CDR3 protein: CASSIGDTSTDTQYF. The CDR3 DNA is TGTGCCAGTAGTATTGGGGACACTAGCACAGATACGCAGTATTTT.

This clonotype was found many times. The rearrangement joins TRBV7-9 to TRBJ1-2; D perhaps matches TRBD1 (5 bases). The CDR3 is 14 residues long. V lost 5 bases and J lost 6, with 16 bases in between. Germline CDR1 and CDR2: SEHNR and FQNEAQ (reference sequence). In nucleotides, the CDR3 is TGTGCCAGCAGCCCAAAGAGGCAGGGCCATGGCTACACCTTC. This translates into CASSPKRQGHGYTF.

This clonotype came up many times. The rearrangement uses TRBV4-1 and TRBJ2-7; the match to TRBD1 covers 8 bases. CDR3 length equals 15 residues. In germline, CDR1 is MGHRA, CDR2 YSYEKL. Losses at the gene ends were 1 base for V and 6 bases for J; bases not matched to a gene: 8. The CDR3 region is CASSQGATGVLEQYF. The CDR3 DNA sequence: TGCGCCAGCAGCCAAGGTGCGACAGGGGTCCTCGAGCAGTACTTC.

This clonotype was detected many times. CDR3 sequence: CAGSKAHEQYF. The DNA for the CDR3 is TGTGCCGGCTCGAAGGCCCACGAGCAGTACTTC. The chain joins TRBV28 to TRBJ2-7; D is uncertain. The CDR3 runs 11 residues. The germline V gene has CDR1 MDHEN and CDR2 SYDVKM. Trimming stripped 11 bases from V and 5 bases from J, with 13 bases between.

At least ten counts were recorded for this clonotype. The rearrangement uses TRBV6-1 and TRBJ2-3, with 11 bases aligning to TRBD2. J was trimmed by 2 bases and V by 5 bases; bases with no gene match: 3. CDR1 and CDR2 from the germline V gene are MNHNS and SASEGT. The CDR3 spans 15 residues. The chain's CDR3 is CASSLGLAVTDTQYF. DNA for the CDR3: TGTGCCAGCAGTTTGGGACTAGCGGTCACAGATACGCAGTATTTT.

This clonotype was seen ten or more times. V gene TRBV19 combines with J gene TRBJ1-5; 7 positions agree with TRBD1. The germline V gene encodes CDR1 LNHDA and CDR2 SQIVND (reference sequence). With V trimmed by 10 bases and J by 6 bases, 9 bases remained unmatched. The CDR3 contains 13 residues. This CDR3 is CATAQGEGQPQHF. The CDR3 DNA sequence: TGTGCCACCGCCCAGGGGGAAGGTCAGCCCCAGCATTTT.

This clonotype was observed many times. This chain uses TRBV7-2 with TRBJ2-1; 13 nucleotides line up with TRBD2. The CDR3 sequence is 16 residues long. In germline, CDR1 is SGHTA, CDR2 FQGNSA. Germline trimming cut 4 bases from V and 6 bases from J; bases unmatched to any gene: 6. As DNA, the CDR3 is TGTGCCAGCAGCTATGCCGGGACTAGCGGGATCAATGAGCAGTTCTTC. Protein sequence: CASSYAGTSGINEQFF.

This clonotype was counted ten times or more. J is TRBJ2-7 and V is TRBV5-5; D may be TRBD2 (5 bases). Germline CDR1 is SGHKS and CDR2 is YYEKEE (reference sequence). Trimming cost V 4 bases and J 0 bases, with 14 bases left between them. This CDR3 comprises 15 residues. The CDR3, as DNA: TGTGCCAGCAGCCTCCTGAGCAGCGGCTCCTACGAGCAGTACTTC. This translates into CASSLLSSGSYEQYF. The full variable domain, rest sourced from reference TRBV5-5 and TRBJ2-7, is DAGVTQSPTHLIKTRGQQVTLRCSPISGHKSVSWYQQVLGQGPQFIFQYYEKEERGRGNFPDRFSARQFPNYSSELNVNALLLGDSALYLCASSLLSSGSYEQYFGPGTRLTVT.

This clonotype has a count of ten or more. The chain joins TRBV6-5 to TRBJ2-7; D remains unclear. Germline V gene sequence: CDR1 MNHEY, CDR2 SVGAGI. V dropped 2 bases and J dropped 0 bases, with 11 bases sitting between them. There are 15 residues in the CDR3. The CDR3 here is CASSYGPASSYEQYF. The CDR3 DNA follows: TGTGCCAGCAGTTACGGTCCAGCGAGCTCCTACGAGCAGTACTTC.